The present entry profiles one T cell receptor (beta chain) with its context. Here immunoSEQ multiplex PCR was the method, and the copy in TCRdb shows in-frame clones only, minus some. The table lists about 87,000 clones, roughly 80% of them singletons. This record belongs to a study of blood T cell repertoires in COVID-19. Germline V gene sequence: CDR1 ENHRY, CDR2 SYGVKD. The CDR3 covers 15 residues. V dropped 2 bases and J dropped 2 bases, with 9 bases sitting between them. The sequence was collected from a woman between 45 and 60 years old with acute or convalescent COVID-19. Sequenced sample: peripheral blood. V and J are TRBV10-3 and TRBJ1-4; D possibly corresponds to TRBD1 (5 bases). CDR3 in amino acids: CAISERGGTNEKLFF. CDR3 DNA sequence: TGTGCCATCAGTGAGAGGGGTGGGACTAATGAAAAACTGTTTTTT.